The text below deals with one T cell receptor (beta chain). Antigen specificity is unknown. This specimen comes from a study of T cell repertoires in cytomegalovirus infection. Study-level background: CMV infection plus the matching HLA type was flagged by public TCR beta signatures.

TCRdb called the reads again in MiXCR, with one record for every CDR3 protein. The sample yields approximately 500,000 distinct CDR3 sequences, over 9% seen once. Overall study findings and caveats: HLA-C-restricted TCR beta clonotypes specific for CMV led the ex vivo response. Identification of carriers of CMV plus the relevant HLA was performed using cumulative public TCR beta family frequency.

The junction had 7 bases not matched to a gene; V was cut back by 3 bases and J by 6 bases. The germline V gene has CDR1 LNHDA and CDR2 SQIVND (reference sequence). CDR3 size: 14 residues. Sequenced material: PBMCs. This chain uses TRBV19 with TRBJ1-2; the match to TRBD1 covers 7 bases. The sequence was collected from a human donor in good health (CMV status not recorded). Some clones in this sample may be carry-over from other donors' samples. CDR3 coding DNA: TGTGCCAGTAGTATCAACAGGGGTTTTGATGGCTACACCTTC. It translates to CASSINRGFDGYTF. The complete variable domain, with remaining parts taken from reference TRBV19 and TRBJ1-2, reads DGGITQSPKYLFRKEGQNVTLSCEQNLNHDAMYWYRQDPGQGLRLIYYSQIVNDFQKGDIAEGYSVSREKKESFPLTVTSAQKNPTAFYLCASSINRGFDGYTFGSGTRLTVV.